This T cell receptor (beta chain) was recovered during a study of cytomegalovirus exposure and HLA in healthy donors. General study results and limits: Altogether, 164 TCR beta chains were recorded as cytomegalovirus-associated. When presence/absence was analysed, sequencing depth was taken to be roughly uniform across donors.

Unmatched junction bases numbered 8, after V lost 1 base and J lost 0 bases. The CDR3 length is 18 residues. The germline V gene has CDR1 MGHDK and CDR2 SYGVNS. Primers: 60 Vbeta forward and 13 Jbeta reverse. Libraries were prepared by immunoSEQ multiplex PCR; TCRdb keeps only in-frame clonotypes and omits some of them. The sample carries about 54,000 clones, around 82% recorded once. Details on this clone: Its specificity is unknown.

Sequences were obtained from PBMCs. The TCR originated in a female donor in good health and CMV-seronegative. V gene TRBV25-1 combines with J gene TRBJ2-5; the match to TRBD2 covers 10 bases. CDR3 nucleotides: TGTGCCAGCAGTGAATCGGGAGCGGGGGGGGTGTACCAAGAGACCCAGTACTTC. Encoded protein: CASSESGAGGVYQETQYF.